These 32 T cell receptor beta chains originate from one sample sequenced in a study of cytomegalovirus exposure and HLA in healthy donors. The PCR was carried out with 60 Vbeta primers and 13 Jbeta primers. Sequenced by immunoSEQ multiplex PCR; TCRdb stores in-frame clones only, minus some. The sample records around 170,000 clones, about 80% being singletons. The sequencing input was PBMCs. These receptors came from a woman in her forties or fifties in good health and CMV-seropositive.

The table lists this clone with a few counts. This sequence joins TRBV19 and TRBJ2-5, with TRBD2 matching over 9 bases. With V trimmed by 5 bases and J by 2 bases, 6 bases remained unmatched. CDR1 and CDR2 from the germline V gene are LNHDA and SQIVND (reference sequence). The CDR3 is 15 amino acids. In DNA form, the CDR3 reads TGTGCCAGTAGTCCCCTAGCGGGAAGGCAAGAGACCCAGTACTTC. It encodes CASSPLAGRQETQYF.

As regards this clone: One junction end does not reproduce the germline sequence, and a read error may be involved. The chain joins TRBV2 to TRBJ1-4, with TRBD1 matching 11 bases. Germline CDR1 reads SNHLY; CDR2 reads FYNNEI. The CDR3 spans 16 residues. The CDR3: CASRALGTGGNEKLLF. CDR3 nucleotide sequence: TGTGCCAGCCGCGCCCTCGGGACAGGGGGTAATGAAAAACTGCTTTTT.

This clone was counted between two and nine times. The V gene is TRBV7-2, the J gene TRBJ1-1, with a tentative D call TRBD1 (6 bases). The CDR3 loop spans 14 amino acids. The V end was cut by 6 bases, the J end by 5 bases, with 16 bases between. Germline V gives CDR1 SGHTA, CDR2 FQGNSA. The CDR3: CASRPGGAHTEAFF. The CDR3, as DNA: TGTGCCAGCAGACCGGGGGGGGCGCATACTGAAGCTTTCTTT.

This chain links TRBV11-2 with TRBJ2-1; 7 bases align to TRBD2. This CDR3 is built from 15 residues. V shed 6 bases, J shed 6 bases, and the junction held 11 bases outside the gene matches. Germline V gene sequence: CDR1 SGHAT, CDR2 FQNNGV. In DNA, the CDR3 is TGTGCCAGCAGTCAAACCCGGGGGGTAAGCAATGAGCAGTTCTTC. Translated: CASSQTRGVSNEQFF. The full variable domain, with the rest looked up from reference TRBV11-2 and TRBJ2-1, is EAGVAQSPRYKIIEKRQSVAFWCNPISGHATLYWYQQILGQGPKLLIQFQNNGVVDDSQLPKDRFSAERLKGVDSTLKIQPAKLEDSAVYLCASSQTRGVSNEQFFGPGTRLTVL.

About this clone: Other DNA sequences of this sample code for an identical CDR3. The CDR3 protein is CASSLGGYGYF. The CDR3 DNA reads as TGTGCCAGCAGCTTAGGAGGCTACGGGTACTTC. This chain uses TRBV7-8 with TRBJ2-7, with no clear D. Per germline, CDR1 SGHVS and CDR2 FQNEAQ. V lost 1 base and J lost 12, with 10 bases in between. CDR3 size: 11 residues. Based on the CDR3 plus reference TRBV7-8 and TRBJ2-7, the full variable domain is GAGVSQSPRYKVAKRGQDVALRCDPISGHVSLFWYQQALGQGPEFLTYFQNEAQLDKSGLPSDRFFAERPEGSVSTLKIQRTQQEDSAVYLCASSLGGYGYFGPGTRLTVT.

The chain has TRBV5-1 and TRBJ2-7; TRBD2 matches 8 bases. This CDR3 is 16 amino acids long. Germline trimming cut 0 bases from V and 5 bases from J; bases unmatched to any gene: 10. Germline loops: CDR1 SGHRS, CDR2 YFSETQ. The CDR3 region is CASSLEGAGLDNEQYF. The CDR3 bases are TGCGCCAGCAGCTTGGAGGGTGCGGGACTAGATAACGAGCAGTACTTC. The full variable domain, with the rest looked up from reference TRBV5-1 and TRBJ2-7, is KAGVTQTPRYLIKTRGQQVTLSCSPISGHRSVSWYQQTPGQGLQFLFEYFSETQRNKGNFPGRFSGRQFSNSRSEMNVSTLELGDSALYLCASSLEGAGLDNEQYFGPGTRLTVT.

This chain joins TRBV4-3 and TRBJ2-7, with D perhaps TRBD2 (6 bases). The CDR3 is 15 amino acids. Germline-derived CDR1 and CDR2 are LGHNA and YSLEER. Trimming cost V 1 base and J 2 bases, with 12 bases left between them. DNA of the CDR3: TGCGCCAGCAGCCAAGCTTTGGGGGAGGCCTACGAGCAGTACTTC. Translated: CASSQALGEAYEQYF.

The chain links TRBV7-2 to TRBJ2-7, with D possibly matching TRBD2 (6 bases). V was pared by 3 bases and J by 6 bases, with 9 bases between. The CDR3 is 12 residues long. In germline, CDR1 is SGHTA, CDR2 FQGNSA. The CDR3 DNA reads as TGTGCCAGCAGCTTCCGGGGGTCCGAGCAGTACTTC. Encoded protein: CASSFRGSEQYF.

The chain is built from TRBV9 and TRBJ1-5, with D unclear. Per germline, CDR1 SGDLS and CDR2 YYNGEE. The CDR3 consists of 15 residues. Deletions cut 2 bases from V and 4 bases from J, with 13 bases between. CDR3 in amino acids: CASSVDIGGNQPQHF. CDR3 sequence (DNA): TGTGCCAGCAGCGTCGACATTGGCGGGAATCAGCCCCAGCATTTT.

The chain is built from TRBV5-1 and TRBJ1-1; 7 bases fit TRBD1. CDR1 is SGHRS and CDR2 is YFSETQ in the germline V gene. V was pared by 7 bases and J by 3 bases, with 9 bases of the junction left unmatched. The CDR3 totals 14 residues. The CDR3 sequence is CASGRGQVDTEAFF. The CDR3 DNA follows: TGCGCCAGCGGCCGCGGACAGGTGGACACTGAAGCTTTCTTT.

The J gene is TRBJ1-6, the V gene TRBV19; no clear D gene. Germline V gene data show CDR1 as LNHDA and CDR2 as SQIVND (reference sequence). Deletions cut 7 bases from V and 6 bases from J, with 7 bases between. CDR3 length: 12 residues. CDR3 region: CASTTPNSPLHF. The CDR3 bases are TGTGCCAGTACCACACCTAATTCACCCCTCCACTTT.

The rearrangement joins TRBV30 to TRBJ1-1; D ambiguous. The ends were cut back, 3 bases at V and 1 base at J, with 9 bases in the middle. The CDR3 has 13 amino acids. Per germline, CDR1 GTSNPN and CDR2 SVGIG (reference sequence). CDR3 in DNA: TGTGCCTGGAGCTTACGGGAGAACACTGAAGCTTTCTTT. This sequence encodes CAWSLRENTEAFF. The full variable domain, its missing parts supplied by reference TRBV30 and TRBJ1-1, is SQTIHQWPATLVQPVGSPLSLECTVEGTSNPNLYWYRQAAGRGLQLLFYSVGIGQISSEVPQNLSASRPQDRQFILSSKKLLLSDSGFYLCAWSLRENTEAFFGQGTRLTVV.

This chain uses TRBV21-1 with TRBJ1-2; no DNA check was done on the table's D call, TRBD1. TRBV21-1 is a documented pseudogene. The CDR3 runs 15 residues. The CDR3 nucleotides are TGTGCCAGCAGCGATTGGGACACCCACCTCTATGGCTACACCTTC. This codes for CASSDWDTHLYGYTF.

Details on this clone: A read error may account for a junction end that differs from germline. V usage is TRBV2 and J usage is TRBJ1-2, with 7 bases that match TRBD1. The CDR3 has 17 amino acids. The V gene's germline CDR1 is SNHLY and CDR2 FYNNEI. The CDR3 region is CARSGGALPGQFYGYTF. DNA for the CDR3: TGTGCCAGAAGTGGGGGGGCTCTTCCGGGACAGTTTTATGGCTACACCTTC.

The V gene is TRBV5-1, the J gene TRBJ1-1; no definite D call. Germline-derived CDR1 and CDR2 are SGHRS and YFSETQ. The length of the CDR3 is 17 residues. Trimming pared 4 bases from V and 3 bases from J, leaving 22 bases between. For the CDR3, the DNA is TGCGCCAGCAGCCCGTTAGTAGGAGCGTTGACGGACACTGAAGCTTTCTTT. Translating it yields CASSPLVGALTDTEAFF.

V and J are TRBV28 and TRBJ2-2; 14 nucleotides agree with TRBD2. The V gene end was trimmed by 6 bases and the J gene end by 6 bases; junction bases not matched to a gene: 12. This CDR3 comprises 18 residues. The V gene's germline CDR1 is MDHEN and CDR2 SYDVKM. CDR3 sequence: CASSFSGTSGSRAGELFF. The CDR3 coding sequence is TGTGCCAGCAGCTTCAGCGGGACTAGCGGGAGTAGGGCCGGGGAGCTGTTTTTT.

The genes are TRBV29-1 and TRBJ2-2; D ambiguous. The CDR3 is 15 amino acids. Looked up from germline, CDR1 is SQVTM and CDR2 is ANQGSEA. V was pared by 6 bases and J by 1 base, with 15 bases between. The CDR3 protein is CSVLPTGMNTGELFF. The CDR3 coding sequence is TGCAGCGTCCTCCCGACGGGTATGAACACCGGGGAGCTGTTTTTT.

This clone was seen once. The chain's CDR3 is CASRSTVGQGGAGELFF. Written as DNA, the CDR3 is TGTGCCAGTAGATCAACGGTGGGACAGGGAGGTGCCGGGGAGCTGTTTTTT. The chain combines TRBV19 with TRBJ2-2; 9 bases match TRBD1. CDR1 is LNHDA, CDR2 SQIVND, per germline (reference sequence). The CDR3 loop spans 17 amino acids. V gave up 6 bases and J gave up 6 bases; unmatched junction bases: 14.

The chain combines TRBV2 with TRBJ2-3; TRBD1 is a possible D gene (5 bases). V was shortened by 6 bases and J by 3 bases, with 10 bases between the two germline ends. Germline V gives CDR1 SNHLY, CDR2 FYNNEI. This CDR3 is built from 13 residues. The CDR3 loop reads CASRGQGTDTQYF. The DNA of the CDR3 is TGTGCCAGCAGGGGGCAAGGAACAGATACGCAGTATTTT.

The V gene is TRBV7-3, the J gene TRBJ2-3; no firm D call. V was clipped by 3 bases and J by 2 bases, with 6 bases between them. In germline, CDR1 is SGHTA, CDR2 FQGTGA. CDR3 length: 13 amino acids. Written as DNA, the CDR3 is TGTGCCAGCAGCTTGAGCTTCACAGATACGCAGTATTTT. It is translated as CASSLSFTDTQYF.

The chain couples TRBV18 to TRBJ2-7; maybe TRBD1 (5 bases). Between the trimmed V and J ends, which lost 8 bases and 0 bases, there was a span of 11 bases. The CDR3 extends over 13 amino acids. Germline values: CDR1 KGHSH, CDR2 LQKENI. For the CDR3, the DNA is TGTGCCAGCCAAAACAGGCCCTCCTACGAGCAGTACTTC. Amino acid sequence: CASQNRPSYEQYF. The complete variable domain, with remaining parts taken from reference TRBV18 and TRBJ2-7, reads NAGVMQNPRHLVRRRGQEARLRCSPMKGHSHVYWYRQLPEEGLKFMVYLQKENIIDESGMPKERFSAEFPKEGPSILRIQQVVRGDSAAYFCASQNRPSYEQYFGPGTRLTVT.

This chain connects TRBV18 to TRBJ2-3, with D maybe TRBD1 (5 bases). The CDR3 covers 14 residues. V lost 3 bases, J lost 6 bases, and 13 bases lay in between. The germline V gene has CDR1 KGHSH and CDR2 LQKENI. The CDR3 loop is CASSPPRPGDTQYF. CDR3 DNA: TGTGCCAGCTCACCCCCGAGGCCAGGGGATACGCAGTATTTT. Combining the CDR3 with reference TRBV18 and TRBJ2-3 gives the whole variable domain NAGVMQNPRHLVRRRGQEARLRCSPMKGHSHVYWYRQLPEEGLKFMVYLQKENIIDESGMPKERFSAEFPKEGPSILRIQQVVRGDSAAYFCASSPPRPGDTQYFGPGTRLTVL.

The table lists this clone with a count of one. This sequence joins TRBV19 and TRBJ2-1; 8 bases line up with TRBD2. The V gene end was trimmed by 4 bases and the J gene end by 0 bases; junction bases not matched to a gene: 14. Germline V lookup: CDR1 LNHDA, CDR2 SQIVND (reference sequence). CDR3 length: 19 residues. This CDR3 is CASSRGGFSGMSSYNEQFF. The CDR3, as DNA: TGTGCCAGTAGTAGGGGAGGGTTTAGCGGGATGAGCTCCTACAATGAGCAGTTCTTC.

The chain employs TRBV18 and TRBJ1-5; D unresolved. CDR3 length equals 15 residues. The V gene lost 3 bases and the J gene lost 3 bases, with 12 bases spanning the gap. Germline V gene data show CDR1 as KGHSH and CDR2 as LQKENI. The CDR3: CASSPSGLFNQPQHF. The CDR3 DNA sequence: TGTGCCAGCTCACCCTCCGGGTTATTCAATCAGCCCCAGCATTTT.

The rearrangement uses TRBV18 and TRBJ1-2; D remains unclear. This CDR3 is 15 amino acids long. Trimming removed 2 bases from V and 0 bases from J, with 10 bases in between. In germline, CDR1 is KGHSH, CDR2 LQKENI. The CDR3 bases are TGTGCCAGCTCACCATCGAGAGTAGCTAACTATGGCTACACCTTC. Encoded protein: CASSPSRVANYGYTF.

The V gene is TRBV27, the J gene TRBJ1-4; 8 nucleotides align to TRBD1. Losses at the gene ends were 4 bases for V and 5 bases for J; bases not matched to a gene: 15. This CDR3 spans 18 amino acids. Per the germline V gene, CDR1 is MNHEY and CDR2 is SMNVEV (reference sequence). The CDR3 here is CASSSSRTGRFANEKLFF. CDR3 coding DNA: TGTGCCAGCAGTTCTTCCCGGACAGGGCGGTTCGCGAATGAAAAACTGTTTTTT.

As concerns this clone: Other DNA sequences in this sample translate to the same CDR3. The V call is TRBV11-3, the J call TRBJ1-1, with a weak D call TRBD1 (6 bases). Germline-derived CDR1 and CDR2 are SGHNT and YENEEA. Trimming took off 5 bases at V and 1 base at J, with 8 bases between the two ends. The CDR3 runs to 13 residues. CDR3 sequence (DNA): TGTGCCAGCAGCCTGACAGGGAACACTGAAGCTTTCTTT. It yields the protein CASSLTGNTEAFF.

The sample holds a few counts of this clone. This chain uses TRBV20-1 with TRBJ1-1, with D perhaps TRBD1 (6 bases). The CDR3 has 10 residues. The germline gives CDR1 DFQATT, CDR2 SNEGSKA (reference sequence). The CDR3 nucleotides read TGCAGGGTTGTGGGGGGGGCGGCTTTCTTT. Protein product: CRVVGGAAFF.

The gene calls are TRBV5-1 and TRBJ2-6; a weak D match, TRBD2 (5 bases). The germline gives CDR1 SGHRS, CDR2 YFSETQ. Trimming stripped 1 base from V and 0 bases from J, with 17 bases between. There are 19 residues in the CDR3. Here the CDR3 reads CASSLLPNPGGSGANVLTF. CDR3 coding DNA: TGCGCCAGCAGCTTGTTGCCCAACCCCGGAGGCTCTGGGGCCAACGTCCTGACTTTC.

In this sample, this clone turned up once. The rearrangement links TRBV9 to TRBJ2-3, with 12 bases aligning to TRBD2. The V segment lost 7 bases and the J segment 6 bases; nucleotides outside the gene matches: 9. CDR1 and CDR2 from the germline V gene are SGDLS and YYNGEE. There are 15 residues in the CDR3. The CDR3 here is CASGILAGGMDTQYF. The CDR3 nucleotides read TGTGCCAGCGGGATTCTAGCGGGGGGGATGGATACGCAGTATTTT.

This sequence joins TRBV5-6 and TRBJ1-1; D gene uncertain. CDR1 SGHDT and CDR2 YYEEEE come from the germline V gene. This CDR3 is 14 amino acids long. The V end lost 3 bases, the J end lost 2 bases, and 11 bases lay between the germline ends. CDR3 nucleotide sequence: TGTGCCAGCAGCTCAAGCATCCGAAACACTGAAGCTTTCTTT. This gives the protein CASSSSIRNTEAFF.

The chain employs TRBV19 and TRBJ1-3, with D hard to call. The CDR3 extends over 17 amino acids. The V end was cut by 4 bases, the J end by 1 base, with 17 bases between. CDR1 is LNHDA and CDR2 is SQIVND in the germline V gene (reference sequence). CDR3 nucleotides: TGTGCCAGTAGTACTTCTCCCCAGCGTCTGTCTGGAAACACCATATATTTT. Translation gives CASSTSPQRLSGNTIYF.